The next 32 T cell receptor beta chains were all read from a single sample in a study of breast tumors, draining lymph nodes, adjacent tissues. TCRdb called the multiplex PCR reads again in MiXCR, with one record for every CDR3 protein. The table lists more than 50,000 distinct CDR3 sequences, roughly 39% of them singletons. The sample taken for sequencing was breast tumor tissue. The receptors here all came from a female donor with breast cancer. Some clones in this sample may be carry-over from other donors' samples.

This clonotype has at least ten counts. The chain's CDR3 is CSAADGNQPQHF. The CDR3 region has the DNA TGCAGTGCCGCGGACGGTAATCAGCCCCAGCATTTT. V and J are TRBV20-1 and TRBJ1-5; D is uncertain. CDR3 length: 12 amino acids. CDR1 DFQATT and CDR2 SNEGSKA come from the germline V gene (reference sequence). Trimming removed 6 bases at V and 4 bases at J, with 10 bases between.

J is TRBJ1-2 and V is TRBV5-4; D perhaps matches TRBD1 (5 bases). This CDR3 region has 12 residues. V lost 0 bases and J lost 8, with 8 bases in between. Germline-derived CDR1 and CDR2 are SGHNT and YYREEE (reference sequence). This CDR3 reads CASSLGQLGYTF. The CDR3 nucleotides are TGTGCCAGCAGCTTGGGACAGTTGGGCTACACCTTC.

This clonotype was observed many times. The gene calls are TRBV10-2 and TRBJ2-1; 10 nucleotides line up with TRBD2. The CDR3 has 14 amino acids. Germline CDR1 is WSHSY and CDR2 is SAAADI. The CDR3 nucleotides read TGCGCTACGCTAGCGGGAGAATCCTACAATGAGCAGTTCTTC. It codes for CATLAGESYNEQFF.

The CDR3 protein is CATCSVAGGGETQYF. The CDR3, as DNA: TGTGCCACCTGCTCGGTAGCGGGAGGAGGGGAGACCCAGTACTTC. The chain combines TRBV10-3 with TRBJ2-5; 10 bases agree with TRBD2. The CDR3 runs 15 residues. CDR1 is ENHRY, CDR2 SYGVKD, per germline. The trim removed 10 bases at V and 5 bases at J, leaving 13 bases unmatched.

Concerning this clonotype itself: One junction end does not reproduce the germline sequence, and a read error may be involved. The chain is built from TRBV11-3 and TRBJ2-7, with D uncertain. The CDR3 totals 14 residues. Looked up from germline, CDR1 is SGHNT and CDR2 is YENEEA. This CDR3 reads CASSLTRISYEQYF. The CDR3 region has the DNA TGCGCCAGCAGCTTAACACGGATCTCCTACGAGCAGTACTTC.

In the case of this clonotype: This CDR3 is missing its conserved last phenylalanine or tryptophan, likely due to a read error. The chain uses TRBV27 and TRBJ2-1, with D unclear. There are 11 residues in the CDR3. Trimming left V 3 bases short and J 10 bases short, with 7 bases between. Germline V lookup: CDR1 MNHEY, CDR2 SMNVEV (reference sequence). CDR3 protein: CASSFLGEQFL. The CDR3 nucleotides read TGTGCCAGCAGTTTCTTAGGGGAGCAGTTCCTC.

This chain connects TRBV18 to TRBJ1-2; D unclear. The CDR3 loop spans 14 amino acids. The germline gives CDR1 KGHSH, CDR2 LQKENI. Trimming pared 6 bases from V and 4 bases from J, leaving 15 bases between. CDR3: CASSRQVLCYGYTF. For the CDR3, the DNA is TGTGCCAGCTCTCGCCAGGTGTTGTGCTATGGCTACACCTTC.

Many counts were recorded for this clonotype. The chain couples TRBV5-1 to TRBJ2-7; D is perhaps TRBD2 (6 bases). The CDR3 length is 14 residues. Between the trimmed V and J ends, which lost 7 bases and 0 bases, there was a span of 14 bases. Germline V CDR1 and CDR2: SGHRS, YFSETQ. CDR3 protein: CASGRDGSSYEQYF. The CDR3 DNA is TGCGCCAGCGGACGGGACGGGAGCTCCTACGAGCAGTACTTC.

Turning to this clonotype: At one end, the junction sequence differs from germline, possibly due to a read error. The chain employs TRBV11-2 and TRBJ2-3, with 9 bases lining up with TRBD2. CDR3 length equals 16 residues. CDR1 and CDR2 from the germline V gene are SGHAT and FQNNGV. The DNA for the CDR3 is TGTGCCAGCGGCTTCCTAGCGGGGACTAGCACAGGTACGCAGTATTTT. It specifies CASGFLAGTSTGTQYF. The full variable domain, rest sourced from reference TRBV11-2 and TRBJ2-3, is EAGVAQSPRYKIIEKRQSVAFWCNPISGHATLYWYQQILGQGPKLLIQFQNNGVVDDSQLPKDRFSAERLKGVDSTLKIQPAKLEDSAVYLCASGFLAGTSTGTQYFGPGTRLTVL.

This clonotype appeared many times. CDR3 region: CASSLAVTNTGELFF. CDR3 nucleotides: TGTGCCAGCAGCTTGGCGGTAACCAACACCGGGGAGCTGTTTTTT. V is TRBV5-4 and J is TRBJ2-2; D is unclear. Looked up from germline, CDR1 is SGHNT and CDR2 is YYREEE (reference sequence). This CDR3 comprises 15 residues. Trimming left V 0 bases short and J 2 bases short, with 8 bases between.

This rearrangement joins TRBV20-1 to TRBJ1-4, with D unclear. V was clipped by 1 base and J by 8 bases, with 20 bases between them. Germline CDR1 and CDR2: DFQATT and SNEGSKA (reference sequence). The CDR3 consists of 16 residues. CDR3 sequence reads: CSARVLAGAKNEKLFF. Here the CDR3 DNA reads TGCAGTGCTAGAGTGCTAGCGGGAGCTAAGAACGAAAAACTGTTTTTT.

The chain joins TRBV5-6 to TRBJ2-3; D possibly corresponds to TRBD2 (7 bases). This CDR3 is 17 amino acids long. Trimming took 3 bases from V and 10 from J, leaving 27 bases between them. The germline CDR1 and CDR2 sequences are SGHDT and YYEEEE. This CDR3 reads CASSYHRSTGRAEAQYF. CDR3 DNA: TGTGCCAGCAGCTACCACCGGTCTACAGGGAGGGCCGAAGCGCAGTATTTT.

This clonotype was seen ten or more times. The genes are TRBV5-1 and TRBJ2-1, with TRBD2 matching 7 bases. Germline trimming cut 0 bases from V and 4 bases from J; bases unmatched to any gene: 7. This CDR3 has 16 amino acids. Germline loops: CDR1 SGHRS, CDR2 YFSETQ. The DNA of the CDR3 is TGCGCCAGCAGCTTGGATTTGAGCGGGATGTACAATGAGCAGTTCTTC. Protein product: CASSLDLSGMYNEQFF.

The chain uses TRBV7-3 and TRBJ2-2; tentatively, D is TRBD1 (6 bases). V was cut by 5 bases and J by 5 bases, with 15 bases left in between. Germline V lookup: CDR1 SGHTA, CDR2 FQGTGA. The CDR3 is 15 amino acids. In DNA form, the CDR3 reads TGTGCCAGCAGCCCTAGGGGGAGACGGACCGGGGAGCTGTTTTTT. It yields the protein CASSPRGRRTGELFF.

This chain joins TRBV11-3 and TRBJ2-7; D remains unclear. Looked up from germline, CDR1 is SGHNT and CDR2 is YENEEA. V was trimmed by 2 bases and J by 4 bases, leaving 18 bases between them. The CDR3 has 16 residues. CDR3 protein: CASSLSTDGWGYEQYF. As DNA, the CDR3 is TGTGCCAGCAGCTTATCGACGGACGGGTGGGGTTACGAGCAGTACTTC.

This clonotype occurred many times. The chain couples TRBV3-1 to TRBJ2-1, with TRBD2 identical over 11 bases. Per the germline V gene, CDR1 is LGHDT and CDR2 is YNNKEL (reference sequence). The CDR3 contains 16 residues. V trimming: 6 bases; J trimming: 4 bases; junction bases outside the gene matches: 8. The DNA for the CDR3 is TGTGCCAGCAGTCCTCCTAGCGGGAGGCCTTACAATGAGCAGTTCTTC. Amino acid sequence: CASSPPSGRPYNEQFF.

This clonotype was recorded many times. The CDR3 reads CASSYRTGGREKLFF. The DNA for the CDR3 is TGTGCCAGCAGCTACCGGACAGGGGGGCGGGAAAAACTGTTTTTT. The chain has TRBV5-6 and TRBJ1-4, with 10 bases lining up with TRBD1. The CDR3 sequence is 15 residues long. Germline lookup yields CDR1 SGHDT and CDR2 YYEEEE. V lost 3 bases, J lost 8 bases, and 7 bases stayed unmatched. The whole variable domain, filled in from reference TRBV5-6 and TRBJ1-4, reads DAGVTQSPTHLIKTRGQQVTLRCSPKSGHDTVSWYQQALGQGPQFIFQYYEEEERQRGNFPDRFSGHQFPNYSSELNVNALLLGDSALYLCASSYRTGGREKLFFGSGTQLSVL.

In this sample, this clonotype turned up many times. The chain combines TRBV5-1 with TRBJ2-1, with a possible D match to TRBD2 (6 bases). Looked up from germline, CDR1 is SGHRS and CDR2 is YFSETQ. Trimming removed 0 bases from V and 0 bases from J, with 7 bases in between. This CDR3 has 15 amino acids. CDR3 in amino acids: CASSLATSSYNEQFF. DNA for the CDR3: TGCGCCAGCAGCTTGGCGACTAGCTCCTACAATGAGCAGTTCTTC.

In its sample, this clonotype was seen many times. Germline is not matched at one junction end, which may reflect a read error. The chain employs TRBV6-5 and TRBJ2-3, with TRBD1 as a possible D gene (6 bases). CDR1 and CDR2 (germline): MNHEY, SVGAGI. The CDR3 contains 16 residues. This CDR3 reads CASSHSPRGSTDTQYF. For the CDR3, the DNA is TGTGCCAGCAGTCACTCGCCCAGGGGAAGCACAGATACGCAGTATTTT.

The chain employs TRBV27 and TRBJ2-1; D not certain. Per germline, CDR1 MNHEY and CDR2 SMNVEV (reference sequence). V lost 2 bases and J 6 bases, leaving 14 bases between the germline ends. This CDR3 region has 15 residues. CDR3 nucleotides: TGTGCCAGCAGTTTAGGAGCCCCTAGGGCCAATGAGCAGTTCTTC. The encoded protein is CASSLGAPRANEQFF.

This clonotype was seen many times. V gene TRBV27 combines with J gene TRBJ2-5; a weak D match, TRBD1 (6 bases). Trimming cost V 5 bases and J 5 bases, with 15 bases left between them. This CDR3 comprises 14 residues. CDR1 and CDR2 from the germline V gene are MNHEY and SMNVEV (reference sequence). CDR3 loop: CASSPSRDMETQYF. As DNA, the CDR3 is TGTGCCAGCAGTCCAAGCCGGGACATGGAGACCCAGTACTTC.

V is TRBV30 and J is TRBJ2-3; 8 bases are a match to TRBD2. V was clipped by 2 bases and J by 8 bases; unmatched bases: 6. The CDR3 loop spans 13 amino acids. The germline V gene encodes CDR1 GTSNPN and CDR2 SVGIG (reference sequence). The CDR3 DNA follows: TGTGCCTGGAGTACTTTGGCGGGAGGTACGCAGTATTTT. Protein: CAWSTLAGGTQYF.

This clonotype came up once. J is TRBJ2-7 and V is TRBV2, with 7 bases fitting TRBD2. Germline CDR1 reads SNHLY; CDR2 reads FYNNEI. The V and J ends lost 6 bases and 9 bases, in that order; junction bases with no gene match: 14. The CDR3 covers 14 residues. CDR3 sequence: CASSVSSGRDTQYV. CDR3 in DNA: TGTGCCAGCAGCGTGTCTAGCGGAAGAGATACGCAGTACGTC.

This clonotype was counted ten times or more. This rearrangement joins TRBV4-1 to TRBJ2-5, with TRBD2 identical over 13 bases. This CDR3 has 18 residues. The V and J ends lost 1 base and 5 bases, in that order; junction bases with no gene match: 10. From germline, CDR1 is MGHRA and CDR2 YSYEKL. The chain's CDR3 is CASSQGTSGRGAGETQYF. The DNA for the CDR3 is TGCGCCAGCAGCCAAGGGACTAGCGGGAGAGGGGCCGGGGAGACCCAGTACTTC.

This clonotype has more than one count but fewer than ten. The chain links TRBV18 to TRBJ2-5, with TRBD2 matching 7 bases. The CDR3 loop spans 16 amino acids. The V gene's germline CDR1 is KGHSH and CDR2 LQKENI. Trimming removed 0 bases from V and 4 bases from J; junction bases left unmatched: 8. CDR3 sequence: CASSPPLATRGETQYF. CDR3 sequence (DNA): TGTGCCAGCTCACCACCACTAGCGACCAGAGGAGAGACCCAGTACTTC.

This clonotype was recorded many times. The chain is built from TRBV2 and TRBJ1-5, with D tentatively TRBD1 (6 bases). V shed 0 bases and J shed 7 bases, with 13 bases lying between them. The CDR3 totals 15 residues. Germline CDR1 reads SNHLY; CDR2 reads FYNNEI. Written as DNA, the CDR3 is TGTGCCAGCAGTGAAGCGGTTGGGGGCTGGCAGCCCCAGCATTTT. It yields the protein CASSEAVGGWQPQHF.

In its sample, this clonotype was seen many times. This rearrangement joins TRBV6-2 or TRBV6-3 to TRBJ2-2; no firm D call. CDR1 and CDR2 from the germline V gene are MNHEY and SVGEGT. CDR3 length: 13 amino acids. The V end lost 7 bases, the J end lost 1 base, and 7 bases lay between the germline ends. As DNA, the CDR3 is TGTGCCAGCATTCCTGTGAACACCGGGGAGCTGTTTTTT. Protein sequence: CASIPVNTGELFF.

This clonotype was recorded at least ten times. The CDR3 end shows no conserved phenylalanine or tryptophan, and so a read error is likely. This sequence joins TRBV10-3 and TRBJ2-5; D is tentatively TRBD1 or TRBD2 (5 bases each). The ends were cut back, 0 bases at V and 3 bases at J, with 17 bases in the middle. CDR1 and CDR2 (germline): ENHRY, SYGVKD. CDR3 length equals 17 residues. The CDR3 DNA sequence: TGTGCCATCAGTGAGTCGAGGGCAGGGAGAGGAGAAGAGACCCAGTACTCC. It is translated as CAISESRAGRGEETQYS.

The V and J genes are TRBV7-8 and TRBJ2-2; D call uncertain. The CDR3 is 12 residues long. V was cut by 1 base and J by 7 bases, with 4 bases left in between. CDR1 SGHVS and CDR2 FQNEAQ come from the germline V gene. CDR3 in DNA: TGTGCCAGCAGCTTAGACCTCGGGGAGCTGTTTTTT. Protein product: CASSLDLGELFF.

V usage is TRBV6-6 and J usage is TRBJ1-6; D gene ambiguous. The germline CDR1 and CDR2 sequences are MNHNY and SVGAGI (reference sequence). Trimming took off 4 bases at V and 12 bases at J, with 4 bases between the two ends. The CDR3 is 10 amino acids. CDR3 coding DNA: TGTGCCAGCAGTTCGAAACCCCTCCACTTT. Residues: CASSSKPLHF.

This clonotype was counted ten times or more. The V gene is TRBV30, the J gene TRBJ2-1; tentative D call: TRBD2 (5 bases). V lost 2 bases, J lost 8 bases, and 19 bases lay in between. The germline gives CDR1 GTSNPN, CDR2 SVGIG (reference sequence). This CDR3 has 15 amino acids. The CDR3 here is CAWSHGVGPADEQFF. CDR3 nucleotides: TGTGCCTGGAGTCACGGGGTGGGCCCAGCGGATGAGCAGTTCTTC.

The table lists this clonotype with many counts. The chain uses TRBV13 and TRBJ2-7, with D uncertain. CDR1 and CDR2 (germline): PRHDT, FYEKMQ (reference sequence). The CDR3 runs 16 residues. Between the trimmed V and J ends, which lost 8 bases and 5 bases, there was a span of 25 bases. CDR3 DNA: TGTGCCAGCGCTCGGCCTCGGATGACCGGTGCCCACGAGCAGTACTTC. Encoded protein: CASARPRMTGAHEQYF.